The T cell receptor (beta chain) described here comes from a study of blood T cell repertoires in COVID-19. Data came from immunoSEQ multiplex PCR; TCRdb stores just in-frame clones and leaves some out. The sample lists about 370,000 clones, 90% to 95% occurring once. Sequencing was carried out using PBMCs or T cells enriched from blood (not recorded which). This sequence originates from a woman aged 35 to 49 who had been exposed to COVID-19.

In DNA, the CDR3 is TGTGCCAGCAGCTCTCGACAGGGGGGGACTGAAGCTTTCTTT. Translated, it gives CASSSRQGGTEAFF. The chain is built from TRBV7-2 and TRBJ1-1; TRBD1 matches 9 bases. CDR3 size: 14 residues. The V and J ends lost 4 bases and 5 bases, in that order; junction bases with no gene match: 5. In germline, CDR1 is SGHTA, CDR2 FQGNSA.